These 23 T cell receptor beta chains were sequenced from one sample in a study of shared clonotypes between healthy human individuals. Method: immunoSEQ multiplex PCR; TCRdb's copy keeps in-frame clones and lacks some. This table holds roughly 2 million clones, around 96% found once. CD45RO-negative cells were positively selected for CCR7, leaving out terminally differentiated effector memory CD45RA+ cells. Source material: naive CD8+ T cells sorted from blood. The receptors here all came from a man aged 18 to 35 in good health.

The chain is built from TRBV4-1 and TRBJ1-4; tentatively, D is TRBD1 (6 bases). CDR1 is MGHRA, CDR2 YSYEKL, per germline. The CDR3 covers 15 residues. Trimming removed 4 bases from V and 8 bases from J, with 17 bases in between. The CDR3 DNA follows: TGCGCCAGCAGCCCGTCCGGGACACTTGACGAAAAACTGTTTTTT. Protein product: CASSPSGTLDEKLFF.

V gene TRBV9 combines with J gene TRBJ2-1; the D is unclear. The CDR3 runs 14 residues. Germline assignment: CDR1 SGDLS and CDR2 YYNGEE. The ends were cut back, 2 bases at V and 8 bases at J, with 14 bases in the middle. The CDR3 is CASSVLLVGDEQFF. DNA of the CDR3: TGTGCCAGCAGCGTCCTTTTAGTGGGCGATGAGCAGTTCTTC.

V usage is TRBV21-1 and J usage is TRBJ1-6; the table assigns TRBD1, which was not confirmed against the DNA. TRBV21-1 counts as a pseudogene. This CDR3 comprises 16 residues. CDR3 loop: CASATGSVSYNSPLHF. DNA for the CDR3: TGTGCCAGCGCCACAGGGAGTGTATCCTATAATTCACCCCTCCACTTT.

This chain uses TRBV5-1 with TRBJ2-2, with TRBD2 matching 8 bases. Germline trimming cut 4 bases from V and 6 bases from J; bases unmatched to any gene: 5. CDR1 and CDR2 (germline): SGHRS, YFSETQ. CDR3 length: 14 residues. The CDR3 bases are TGCGCCAGCAGCGCGGGACTAGGTCCCGGGGAGCTGTTTTTT. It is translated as CASSAGLGPGELFF.

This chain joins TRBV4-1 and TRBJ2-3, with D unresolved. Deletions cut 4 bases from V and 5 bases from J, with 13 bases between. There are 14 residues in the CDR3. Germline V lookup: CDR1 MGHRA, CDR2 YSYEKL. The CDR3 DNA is TGCGCCAGCAGCCTCCTTCTGGGCGGAGATACGCAGTATTTT. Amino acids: CASSLLLGGDTQYF.

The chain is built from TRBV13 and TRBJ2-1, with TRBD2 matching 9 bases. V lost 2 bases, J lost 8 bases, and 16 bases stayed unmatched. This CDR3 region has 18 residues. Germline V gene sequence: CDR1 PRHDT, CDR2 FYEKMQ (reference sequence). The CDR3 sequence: CASSLRGWVAGEEDEQFF. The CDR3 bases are TGTGCCAGCAGCTTACGGGGGTGGGTAGCGGGAGAAGAAGATGAGCAGTTCTTC.

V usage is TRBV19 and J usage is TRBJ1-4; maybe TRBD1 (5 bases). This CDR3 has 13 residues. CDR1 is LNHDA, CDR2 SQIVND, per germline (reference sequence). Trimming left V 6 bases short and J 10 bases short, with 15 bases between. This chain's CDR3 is CASSQAGLGKLFF. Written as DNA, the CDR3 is TGTGCCAGTAGCCAGGCAGGGCTTGGAAAACTGTTTTTT.

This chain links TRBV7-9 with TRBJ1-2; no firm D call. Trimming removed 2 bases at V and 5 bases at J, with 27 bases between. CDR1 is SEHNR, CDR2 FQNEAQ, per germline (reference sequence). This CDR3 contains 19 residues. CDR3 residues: CASSLSSIYDPDGRYGYTF. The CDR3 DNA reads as TGTGCCAGCAGCTTATCATCGATCTACGACCCGGACGGTCGTTATGGCTACACCTTC.

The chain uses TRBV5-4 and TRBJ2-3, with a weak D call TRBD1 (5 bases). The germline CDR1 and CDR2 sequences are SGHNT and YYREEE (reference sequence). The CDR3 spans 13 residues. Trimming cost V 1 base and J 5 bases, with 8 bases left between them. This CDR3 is CASSLRGGDTQYF. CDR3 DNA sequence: TGTGCCAGCAGCTTGAGGGGCGGAGATACGCAGTATTTT.

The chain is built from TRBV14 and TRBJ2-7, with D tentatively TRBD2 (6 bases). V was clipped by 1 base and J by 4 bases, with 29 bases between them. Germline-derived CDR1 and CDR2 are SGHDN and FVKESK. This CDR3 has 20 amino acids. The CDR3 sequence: CASSQGGAMTSIRRAYEQYF. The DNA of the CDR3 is TGTGCCAGCAGCCAAGGAGGGGCTATGACATCTATTAGGAGGGCTTACGAGCAGTACTTC.

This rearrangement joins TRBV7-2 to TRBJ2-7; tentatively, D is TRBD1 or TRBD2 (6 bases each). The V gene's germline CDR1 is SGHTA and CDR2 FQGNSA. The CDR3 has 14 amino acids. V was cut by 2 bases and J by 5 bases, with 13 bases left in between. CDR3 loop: CASSLYGGRNEQYF. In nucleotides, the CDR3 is TGTGCCAGCAGCTTATACGGGGGCCGAAACGAGCAGTACTTC.

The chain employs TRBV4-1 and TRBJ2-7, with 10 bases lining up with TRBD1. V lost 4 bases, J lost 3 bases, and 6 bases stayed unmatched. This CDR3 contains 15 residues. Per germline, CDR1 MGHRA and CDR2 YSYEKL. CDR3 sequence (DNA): TGCGCCAGCAGCCCCGGAGGACAGGGGGACTACGAGCAGTACTTC. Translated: CASSPGGQGDYEQYF.

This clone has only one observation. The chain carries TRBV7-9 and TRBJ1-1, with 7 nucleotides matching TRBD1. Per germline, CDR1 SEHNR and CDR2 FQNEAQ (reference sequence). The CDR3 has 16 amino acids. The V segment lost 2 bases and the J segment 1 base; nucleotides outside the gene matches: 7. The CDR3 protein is CASSLLDRQKNTEAFF. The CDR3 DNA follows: TGTGCCAGCAGCTTATTGGACAGGCAAAAGAACACTGAAGCTTTCTTT.

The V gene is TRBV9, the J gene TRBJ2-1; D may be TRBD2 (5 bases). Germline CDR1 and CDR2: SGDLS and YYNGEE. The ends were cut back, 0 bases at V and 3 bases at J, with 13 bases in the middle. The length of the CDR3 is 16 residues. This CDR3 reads CASSVGLEGLYNEQFF. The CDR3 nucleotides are TGTGCCAGCAGCGTAGGATTAGAGGGTCTCTACAATGAGCAGTTCTTC.

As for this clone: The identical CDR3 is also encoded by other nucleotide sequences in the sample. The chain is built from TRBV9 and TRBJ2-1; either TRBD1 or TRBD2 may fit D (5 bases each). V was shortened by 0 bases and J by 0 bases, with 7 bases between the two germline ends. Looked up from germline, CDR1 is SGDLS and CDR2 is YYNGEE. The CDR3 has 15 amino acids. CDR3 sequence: CASSVAGPSYNEQFF. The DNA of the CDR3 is TGTGCCAGCAGCGTAGCGGGGCCCTCCTACAATGAGCAGTTCTTC.

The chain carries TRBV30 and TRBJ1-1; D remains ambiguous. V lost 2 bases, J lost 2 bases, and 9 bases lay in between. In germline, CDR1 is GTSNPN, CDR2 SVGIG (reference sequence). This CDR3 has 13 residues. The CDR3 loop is CAWSTQSNTEAFF. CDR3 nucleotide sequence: TGTGCCTGGAGTACGCAGAGTAACACTGAAGCTTTCTTT. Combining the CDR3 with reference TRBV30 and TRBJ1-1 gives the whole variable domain SQTIHQWPATLVQPVGSPLSLECTVEGTSNPNLYWYRQAAGRGLQLLFYSVGIGQISSEVPQNLSASRPQDRQFILSSKKLLLSDSGFYLCAWSTQSNTEAFFGQGTRLTVV.

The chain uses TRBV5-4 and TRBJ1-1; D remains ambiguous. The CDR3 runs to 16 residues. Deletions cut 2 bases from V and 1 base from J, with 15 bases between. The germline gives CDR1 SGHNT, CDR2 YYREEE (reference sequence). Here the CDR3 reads CASSLTLGPANTEAFF. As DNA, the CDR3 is TGTGCCAGCAGCTTAACCCTTGGGCCCGCGAACACTGAAGCTTTCTTT.

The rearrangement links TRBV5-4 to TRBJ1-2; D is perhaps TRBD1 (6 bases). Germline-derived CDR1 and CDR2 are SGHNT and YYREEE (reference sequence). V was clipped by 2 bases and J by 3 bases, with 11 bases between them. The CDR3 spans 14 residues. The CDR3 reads CASSFRGIDYGYTF. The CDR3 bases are TGTGCCAGCAGCTTTAGGGGGATTGACTATGGCTACACCTTC.

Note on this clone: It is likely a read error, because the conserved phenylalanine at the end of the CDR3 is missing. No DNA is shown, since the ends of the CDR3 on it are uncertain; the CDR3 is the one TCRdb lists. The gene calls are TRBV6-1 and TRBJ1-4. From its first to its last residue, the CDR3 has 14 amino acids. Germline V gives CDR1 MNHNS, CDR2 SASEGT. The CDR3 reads CASSDTSGMVPPSL.

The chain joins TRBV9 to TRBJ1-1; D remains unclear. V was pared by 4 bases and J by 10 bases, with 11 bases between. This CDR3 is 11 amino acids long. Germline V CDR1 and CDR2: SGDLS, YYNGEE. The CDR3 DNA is TGTGCCAGCAGCTCACCCCTGGGAGCTTTCTTT. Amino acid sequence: CASSSPLGAFF.

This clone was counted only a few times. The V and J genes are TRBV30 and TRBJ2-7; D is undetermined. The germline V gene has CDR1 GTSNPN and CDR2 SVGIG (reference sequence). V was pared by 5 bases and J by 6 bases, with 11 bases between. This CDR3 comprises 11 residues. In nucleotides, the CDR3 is TGTGCCTGGGAAACTTCTTCCGAGCAGTACTTC. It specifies CAWETSSEQYF.

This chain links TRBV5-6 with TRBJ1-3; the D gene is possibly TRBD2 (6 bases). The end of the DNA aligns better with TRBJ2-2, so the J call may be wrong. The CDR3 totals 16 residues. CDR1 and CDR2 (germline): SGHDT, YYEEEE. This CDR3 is CASSARLDLNTGELFF. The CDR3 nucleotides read TGTGCCAGCAGCGCCAGACTAGATCTGAACACCGGGGAGCTGTTTTTT.

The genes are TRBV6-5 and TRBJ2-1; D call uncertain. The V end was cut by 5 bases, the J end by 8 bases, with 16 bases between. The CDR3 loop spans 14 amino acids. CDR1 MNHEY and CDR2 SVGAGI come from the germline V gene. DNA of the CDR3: TGTGCCAGCAGTCCTCTGACTGAAGTTTATGAGCAGTTCTTC. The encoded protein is CASSPLTEVYEQFF.